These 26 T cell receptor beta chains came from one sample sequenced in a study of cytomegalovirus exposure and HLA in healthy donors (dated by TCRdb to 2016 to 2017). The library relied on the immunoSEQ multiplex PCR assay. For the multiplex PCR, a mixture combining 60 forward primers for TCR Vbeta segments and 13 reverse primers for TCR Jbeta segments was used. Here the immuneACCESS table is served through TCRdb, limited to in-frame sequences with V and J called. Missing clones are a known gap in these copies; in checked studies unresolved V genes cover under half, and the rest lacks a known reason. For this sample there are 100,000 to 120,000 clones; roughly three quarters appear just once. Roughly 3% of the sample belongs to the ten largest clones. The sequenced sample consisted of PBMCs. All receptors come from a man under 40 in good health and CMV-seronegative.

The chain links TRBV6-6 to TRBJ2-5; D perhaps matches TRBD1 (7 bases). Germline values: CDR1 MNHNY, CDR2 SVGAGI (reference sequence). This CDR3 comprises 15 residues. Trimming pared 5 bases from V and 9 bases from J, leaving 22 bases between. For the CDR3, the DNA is TGTGCCAGCAGTCCCCAGGGGGGCTCCTCGGGGTCCCAGTACTTC. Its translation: CASSPQGGSSGSQYF.

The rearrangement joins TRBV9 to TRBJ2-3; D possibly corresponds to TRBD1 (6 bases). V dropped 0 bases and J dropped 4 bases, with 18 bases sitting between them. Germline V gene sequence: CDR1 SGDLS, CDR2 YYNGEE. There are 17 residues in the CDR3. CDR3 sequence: CASSVEGGVSSPDTQYF. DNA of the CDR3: TGTGCCAGCAGCGTAGAAGGGGGTGTCTCCTCCCCAGATACGCAGTATTTT.

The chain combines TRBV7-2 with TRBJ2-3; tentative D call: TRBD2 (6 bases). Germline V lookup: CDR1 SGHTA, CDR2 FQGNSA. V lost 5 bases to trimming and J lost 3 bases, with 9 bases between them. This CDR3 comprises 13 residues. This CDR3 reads CASSASGTDTQYF. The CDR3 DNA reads TGTGCCAGCAGCGCAAGCGGGACAGATACGCAGTATTTT.

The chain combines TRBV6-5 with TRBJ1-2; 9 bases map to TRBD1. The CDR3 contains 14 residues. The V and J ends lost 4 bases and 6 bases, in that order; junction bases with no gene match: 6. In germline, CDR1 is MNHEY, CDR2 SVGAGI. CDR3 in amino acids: CASSSRDRVHGYTF. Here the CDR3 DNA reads TGTGCCAGCAGTTCCCGGGACAGGGTCCATGGCTACACCTTC.

In nucleotides, the CDR3 is TGTGCCAGCAGCACCCGGGGACAGACTTATGGCTACACCTTC. As protein: CASSTRGQTYGYTF. The chain uses TRBV5-6 and TRBJ1-2; TRBD1 matches 7 bases. This CDR3 has 14 residues. V lost 4 bases, J lost 5 bases, and 8 bases stayed unmatched. Looked up from germline, CDR1 is SGHDT and CDR2 is YYEEEE.

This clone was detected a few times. The CDR3 loop reads CASSQSGANVLTF. The CDR3 nucleotides read TGTGCCAGCAGCCAATCTGGGGCCAACGTCCTGACTTTC. V gene TRBV7-9 combines with J gene TRBJ2-6, with no clear D. With 5 bases removed from V and 1 base from J, the gap between germline ends came to 3 bases. In germline, CDR1 is SEHNR, CDR2 FQNEAQ (reference sequence). CDR3 length equals 13 residues.

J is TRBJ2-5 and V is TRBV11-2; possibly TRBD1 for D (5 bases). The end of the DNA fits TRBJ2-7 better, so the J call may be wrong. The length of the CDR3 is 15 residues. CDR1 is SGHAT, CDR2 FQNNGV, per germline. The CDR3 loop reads CASSPYKKGNYEQYF. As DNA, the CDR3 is TGTGCCAGCAGCCCGTACAAGAAGGGGAACTACGAGCAGTACTTC.

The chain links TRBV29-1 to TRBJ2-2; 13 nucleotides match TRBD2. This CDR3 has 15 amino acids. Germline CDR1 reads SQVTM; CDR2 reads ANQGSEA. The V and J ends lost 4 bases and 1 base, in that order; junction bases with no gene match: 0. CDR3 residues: CSVGTSGRNTGELFF. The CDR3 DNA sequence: TGCAGCGTTGGGACTAGCGGGAGGAACACCGGGGAGCTGTTTTTT.

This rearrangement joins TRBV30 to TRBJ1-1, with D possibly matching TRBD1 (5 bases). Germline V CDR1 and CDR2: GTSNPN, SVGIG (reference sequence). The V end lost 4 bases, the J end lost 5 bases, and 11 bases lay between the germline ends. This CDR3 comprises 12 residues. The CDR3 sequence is CAWMGLRTEAFF. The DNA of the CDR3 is TGTGCCTGGATGGGGCTTAGGACTGAAGCTTTCTTT.

The CDR3 DNA is TGTGCCAGCAGCTTTAACCCAGTGCAGGGTGACCAGCCCCAGCATTTT. Protein sequence: CASSFNPVQGDQPQHF. V gene TRBV7-2 combines with J gene TRBJ1-5; a possible D gene is TRBD1 (5 bases). Trimming cost V 3 bases and J 7 bases, with 19 bases left between them. CDR1 and CDR2 from the germline V gene are SGHTA and FQGNSA. CDR3 length: 16 amino acids.

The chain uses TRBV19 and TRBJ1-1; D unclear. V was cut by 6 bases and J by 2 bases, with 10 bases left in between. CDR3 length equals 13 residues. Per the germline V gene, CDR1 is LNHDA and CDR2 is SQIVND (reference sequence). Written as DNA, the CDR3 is TGTGCCAGTAGAATAAGAGGAAACACTGAAGCTTTCTTT. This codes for CASRIRGNTEAFF.

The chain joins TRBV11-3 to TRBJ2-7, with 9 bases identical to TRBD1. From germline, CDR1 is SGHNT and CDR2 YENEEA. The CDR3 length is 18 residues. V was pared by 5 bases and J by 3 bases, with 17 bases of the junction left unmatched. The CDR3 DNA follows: TGTGCCAGCAGCCCGTCGCGGGGACCTGGACAGGGGTTCTACGAGCAGTACTTC. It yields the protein CASSPSRGPGQGFYEQYF.

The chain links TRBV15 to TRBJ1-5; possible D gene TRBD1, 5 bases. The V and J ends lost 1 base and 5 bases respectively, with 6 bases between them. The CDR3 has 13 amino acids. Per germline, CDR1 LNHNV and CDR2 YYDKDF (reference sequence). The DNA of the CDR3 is TGTGCCACCAGCAGAGGGGGCTATCAGCCCCAGCATTTT. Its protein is CATSRGGYQPQHF.

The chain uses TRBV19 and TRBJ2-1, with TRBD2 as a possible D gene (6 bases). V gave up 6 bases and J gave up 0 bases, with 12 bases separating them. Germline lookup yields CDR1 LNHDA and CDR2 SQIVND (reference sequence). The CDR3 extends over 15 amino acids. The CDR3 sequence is CASRWGVNSYNEQFF. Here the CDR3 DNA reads TGTGCCAGTAGGTGGGGGGTGAACTCCTACAATGAGCAGTTCTTC.

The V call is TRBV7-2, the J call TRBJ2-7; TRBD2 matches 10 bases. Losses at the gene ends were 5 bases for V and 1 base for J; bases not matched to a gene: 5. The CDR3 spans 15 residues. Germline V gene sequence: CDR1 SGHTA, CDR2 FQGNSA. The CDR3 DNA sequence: TGTGCCAGCAGCCTAAGACTAGCGGGTTCCTACGAGCAGTACTTC. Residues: CASSLRLAGSYEQYF. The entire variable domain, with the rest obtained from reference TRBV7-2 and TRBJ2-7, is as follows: GAGVSQSPSNKVTEKGKDVELRCDPISGHTALYWYRQSLGQGLEFLIYFQGNSAPDKSGLPSDRFSAERTGGSVSTLTIQRTQQEDSAVYLCASSLRLAGSYEQYFGPGTRLTVT.

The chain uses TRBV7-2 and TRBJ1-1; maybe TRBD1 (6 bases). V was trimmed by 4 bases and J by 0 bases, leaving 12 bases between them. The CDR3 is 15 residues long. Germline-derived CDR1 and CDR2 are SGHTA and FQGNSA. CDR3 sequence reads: CASSSQTGLNTEAFF. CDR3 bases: TGTGCCAGCAGCTCCCAGACAGGACTGAACACTGAAGCTTTCTTT.

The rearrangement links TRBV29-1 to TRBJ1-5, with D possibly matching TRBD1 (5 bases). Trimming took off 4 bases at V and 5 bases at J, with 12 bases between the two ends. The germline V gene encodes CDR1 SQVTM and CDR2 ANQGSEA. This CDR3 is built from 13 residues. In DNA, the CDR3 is TGCAGCGTTGCAGGGTCCCTTGATCAGCCCCAGCATTTT. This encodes CSVAGSLDQPQHF.

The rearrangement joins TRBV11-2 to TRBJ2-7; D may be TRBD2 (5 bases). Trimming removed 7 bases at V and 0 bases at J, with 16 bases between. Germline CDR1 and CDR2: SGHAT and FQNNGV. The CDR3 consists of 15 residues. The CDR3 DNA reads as TGTGCCAGCACCGCGATGGGAGAGAGCTCCTACGAGCAGTACTTC. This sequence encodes CASTAMGESSYEQYF.

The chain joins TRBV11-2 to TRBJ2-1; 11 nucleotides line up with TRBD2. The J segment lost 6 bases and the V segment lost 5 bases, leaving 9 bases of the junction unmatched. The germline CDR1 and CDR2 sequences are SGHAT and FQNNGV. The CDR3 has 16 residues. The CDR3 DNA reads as TGTGCCAGCAGCCATACACTAGCGGGAGTAGTCAATGAGCAGTTCTTC. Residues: CASSHTLAGVVNEQFF.

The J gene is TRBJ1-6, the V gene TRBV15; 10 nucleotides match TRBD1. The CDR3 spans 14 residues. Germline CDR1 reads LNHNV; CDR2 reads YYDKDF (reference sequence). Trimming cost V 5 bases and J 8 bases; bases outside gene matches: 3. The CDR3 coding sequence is TGTGCCACCAGCCTGACAGGGGGCGATTCACCCCTCCACTTT. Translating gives CATSLTGGDSPLHF.

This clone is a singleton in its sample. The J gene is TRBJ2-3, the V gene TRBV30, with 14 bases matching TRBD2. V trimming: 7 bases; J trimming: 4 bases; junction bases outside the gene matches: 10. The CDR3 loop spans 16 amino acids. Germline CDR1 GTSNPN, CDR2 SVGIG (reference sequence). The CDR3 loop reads CAFKGLAGEGADTQYF. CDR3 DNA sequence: TGTGCCTTCAAGGGACTAGCGGGAGAGGGGGCAGATACGCAGTATTTT.

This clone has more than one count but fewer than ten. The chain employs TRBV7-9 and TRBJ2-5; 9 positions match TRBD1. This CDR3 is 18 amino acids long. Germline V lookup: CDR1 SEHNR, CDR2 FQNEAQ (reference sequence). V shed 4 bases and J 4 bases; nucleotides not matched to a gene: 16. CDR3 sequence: CASSSHPVGQGIGETQYF. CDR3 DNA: TGTGCCAGCAGCTCACACCCCGTGGGACAGGGTATTGGAGAGACCCAGTACTTC.

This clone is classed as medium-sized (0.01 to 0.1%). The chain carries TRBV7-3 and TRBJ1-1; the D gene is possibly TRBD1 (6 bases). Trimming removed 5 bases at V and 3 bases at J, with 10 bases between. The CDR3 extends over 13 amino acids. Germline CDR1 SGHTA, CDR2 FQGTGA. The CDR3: CASSPQGYTEAFF. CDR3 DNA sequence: TGTGCCAGCAGCCCCCAGGGGTACACTGAAGCTTTCTTT.

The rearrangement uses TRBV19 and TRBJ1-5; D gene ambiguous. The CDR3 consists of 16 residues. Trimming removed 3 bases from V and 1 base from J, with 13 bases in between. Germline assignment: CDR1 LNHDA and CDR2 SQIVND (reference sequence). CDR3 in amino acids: CASSIRGQRSNQPQHF. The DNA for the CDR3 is TGTGCCAGTAGTATTCGAGGGCAGCGCAGCAATCAGCCCCAGCATTTT. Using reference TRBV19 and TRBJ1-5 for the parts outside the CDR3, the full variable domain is DGGITQSPKYLFRKEGQNVTLSCEQNLNHDAMYWYRQDPGQGLRLIYYSQIVNDFQKGDIAEGYSVSREKKESFPLTVTSAQKNPTAFYLCASSIRGQRSNQPQHFGDGTRLSIL.

Here the CDR3 reads CASRPGLSYEQYF. CDR3 nucleotides: TGTGCCAGCAGACCGGGACTCTCCTACGAGCAGTACTTC. The V and J genes are TRBV7-2 and TRBJ2-7; tentatively, D is TRBD2 (6 bases). The germline CDR1 and CDR2 sequences are SGHTA and FQGNSA. The CDR3 length is 13 residues. The V and J ends lost 6 bases and 0 bases respectively, with 9 bases between them.

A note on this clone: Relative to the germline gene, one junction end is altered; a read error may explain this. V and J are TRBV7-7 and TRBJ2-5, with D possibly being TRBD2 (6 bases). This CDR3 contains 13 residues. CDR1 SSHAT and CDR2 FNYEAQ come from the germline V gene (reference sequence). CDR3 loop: CASSTGEQETQYF. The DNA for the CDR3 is TGTGCTAGCAGCACGGGAGAGCAAGAGACCCAGTACTTC.